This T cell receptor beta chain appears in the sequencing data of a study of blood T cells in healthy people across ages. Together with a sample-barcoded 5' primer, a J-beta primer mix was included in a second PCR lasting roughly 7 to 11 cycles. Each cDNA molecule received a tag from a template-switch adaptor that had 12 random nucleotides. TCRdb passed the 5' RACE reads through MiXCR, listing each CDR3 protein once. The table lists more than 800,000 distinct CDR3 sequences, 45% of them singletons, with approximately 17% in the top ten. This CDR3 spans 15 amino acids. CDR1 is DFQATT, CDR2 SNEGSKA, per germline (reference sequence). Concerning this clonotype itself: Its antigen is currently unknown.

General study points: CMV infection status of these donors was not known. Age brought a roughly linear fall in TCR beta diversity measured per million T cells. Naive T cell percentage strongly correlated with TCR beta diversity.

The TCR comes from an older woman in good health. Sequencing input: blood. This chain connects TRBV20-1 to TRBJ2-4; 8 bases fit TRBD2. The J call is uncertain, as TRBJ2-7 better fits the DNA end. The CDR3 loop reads CSAQSGGGLVYEQYF. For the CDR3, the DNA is TGCAGTGCCCAATCCGGGGGGGGTTTAGTCTACGAGCAGTACTTC.